These 32 T cell receptor beta chains originate from one sample sequenced in a study of blood T cell repertoires in COVID-19. Here immunoSEQ multiplex PCR was the method, and the copy in TCRdb shows in-frame clones only, minus some. The data hold some 240,000 clones, with roughly 84% observed a single time. Sequenced: peripheral blood. The receptors here all came from a middle-aged woman who had recovered from COVID-19.

The genes are TRBV4-1 and TRBJ1-2; 10 nucleotides agree with TRBD1. CDR1 and CDR2 (germline): MGHRA, YSYEKL. This CDR3 has 15 amino acids. V was pared by 1 base and J by 4 bases, with 3 bases of the junction left unmatched. Written as DNA, the CDR3 is TGCGCCAGCAGCCAAGGACAGGGGGCCTTCTATGGCTACACCTTC. It codes for CASSQGQGAFYGYTF.

The chain recombines TRBV30 with TRBJ1-3; D is uncertain. This CDR3 spans 14 amino acids. V was pared by 8 bases and J by 0 bases, with 14 bases between. Germline V gene lookup returns CDR1 GTSNPN and CDR2 SVGIG (reference sequence). Here the CDR3 reads CAGTTGSSGNTIYF. CDR3 nucleotides: TGTGCCGGAACAACCGGGAGCTCTGGAAACACCATATATTTT.

This clone was found once. The J gene is TRBJ1-5, the V gene TRBV6-5; D not resolved. V was shortened by 5 bases and J by 0 bases, with 11 bases between the two germline ends. The germline CDR1 and CDR2 sequences are MNHEY and SVGAGI. The CDR3 extends over 15 amino acids. The CDR3 nucleotides read TGTGCCAGCAGTCGGGGTCGTTATAGCAATCAGCCCCAGCATTTT. Translation gives CASSRGRYSNQPQHF.

The chain joins TRBV9 to TRBJ2-5, with 8 bases aligning to TRBD2. V shed 0 bases, J shed 5 bases, and the junction held 6 bases outside the gene matches. The CDR3 covers 15 residues. Germline V CDR1 and CDR2: SGDLS, YYNGEE. CDR3 in amino acids: CASSVAGGLRETQYF. CDR3 coding DNA: TGTGCCAGCAGCGTAGCGGGGGGGCTTAGGGAGACCCAGTACTTC.

The chain has TRBV19 and TRBJ2-7; the match to TRBD1 covers 8 bases. Germline CDR1 is LNHDA and CDR2 is SQIVND (reference sequence). V lost 2 bases, J lost 7 bases, and 10 bases stayed unmatched. This CDR3 comprises 15 residues. The CDR3 protein is CASSISRQGAREQYF. In nucleotides, the CDR3 is TGTGCCAGTAGTATAAGTCGTCAGGGGGCGCGAGAGCAGTACTTC.

In this sample, this clone turned up once. The chain joins TRBV10-3 to TRBJ2-3; D might be TRBD1 (5 bases). V dropped 3 bases and J dropped 4 bases, with 14 bases sitting between them. The CDR3 is 15 residues long. The germline CDR1 and CDR2 sequences are ENHRY and SYGVKD. The CDR3 region has the DNA TGTGCCATCAGTGAAGGGGCTGGTAGCCCAGATACGCAGTATTTT. Encoded protein: CAISEGAGSPDTQYF.

This clone was seen only a few times. The V gene is TRBV3-1 (or the pseudogene TRBV3-2), the J gene TRBJ1-2; 11 bases are a match to TRBD1. J was trimmed by 4 bases and V by 6 bases; bases with no gene match: 10. The CDR3 spans 16 residues. Germline CDR1 reads LGHDT; CDR2 reads YNNKEL (reference sequence). The CDR3 region has the DNA TGTGCCAGCAGGCCGGGACAGGGGGATCGGAGCTATGGCTACACCTTC. Its translation: CASRPGQGDRSYGYTF.

The CDR3 coding sequence is TGTGCCAGCAGTCAGACTAGCCCGGAGCAGACCCAGTACTTC. Protein product: CASSQTSPEQTQYF. The chain has TRBV6-2 or TRBV6-3 and TRBJ2-5; 7 bases fit TRBD2. CDR3 size: 14 residues. The V gene's germline CDR1 is MNHEY and CDR2 SVGEGT. J lost 6 bases, V lost 5 bases, and 9 bases had no gene match.

The chain couples TRBV25-1 to TRBJ2-3; 7 bases map to TRBD1. CDR3 size: 14 residues. Looked up from germline, CDR1 is MGHDK and CDR2 is SYGVNS. V lost 6 bases and J lost 2; bases outside the gene matches: 5. CDR3 protein: CASSETGITDTQYF. For the CDR3, the DNA is TGTGCCAGCAGCGAGACAGGGATCACAGATACGCAGTATTTT.

The CDR3 here is CASSLVASEAFF. In DNA, the CDR3 is TGTGCCAGCAGCTTAGTGGCCAGTGAAGCTTTCTTT. J is TRBJ1-1 and V is TRBV11-3; D call uncertain. Germline-derived CDR1 and CDR2 are SGHNT and YENEEA. V dropped 1 base and J dropped 7 bases, with 7 bases sitting between them. This CDR3 has 12 amino acids. Based on the CDR3 plus reference TRBV11-3 and TRBJ1-1, the full variable domain is EAGVVQSPRYKIIEKKQPVAFWCNPISGHNTLYWYLQNLGQGPELLIRYENEEAVDDSQLPKDRFSAERLKGVDSTLKIQPAELGDSAVYLCASSLVASEAFFGQGTRLTVV.

The V gene is TRBV3-1 (or the pseudogene TRBV3-2), the J gene TRBJ1-2; D may be TRBD1 (6 bases). From germline, CDR1 is LGHDT and CDR2 YNNKEL (reference sequence). CDR3 length: 16 residues. Trimming removed 3 bases at V and 5 bases at J, with 19 bases between. In nucleotides, the CDR3 is TGTGCCAGCAGCCACTCCGGGGACAAGGCCCTATATGGCTACACCTTC. Protein product: CASSHSGDKALYGYTF.

V gene TRBV5-1 combines with J gene TRBJ2-7, with 9 bases that match TRBD2. This CDR3 has 16 amino acids. With 0 bases clipped from V and 4 bases from J, the junction kept 8 bases outside the gene matches. Germline V lookup: CDR1 SGHRS, CDR2 YFSETQ. The CDR3 DNA follows: TGCGCCAGCAGCTTGGCCGGCCTAGCGGGGACTTACGAGCAGTACTTC. Residues: CASSLAGLAGTYEQYF.

This chain uses TRBV10-3 with TRBJ1-1, with TRBD1 matching 8 bases. The CDR3 runs to 13 residues. V lost 8 bases, J lost 5 bases, and 7 bases stayed unmatched. Germline values: CDR1 ENHRY, CDR2 SYGVKD. CDR3 DNA: TGTGCCATCGGACAGGGTTCATTTACTGAAGCTTTCTTT. Translation: CAIGQGSFTEAFF.

The chain has TRBV7-2 and TRBJ2-3; no reliable D call. Germline V gene data show CDR1 as SGHTA and CDR2 as FQGNSA. Trimming removed 4 bases at V and 10 bases at J, with 9 bases between. The CDR3 runs to 11 residues. Written as DNA, the CDR3 is TGTGCCAGCAGCTCCCAGAAATCGCAGTATTTT. It codes for CASSSQKSQYF.

The V call is TRBV7-9, the J call TRBJ1-4, with 7 bases lining up with TRBD1. V lost 4 bases to trimming and J lost 8 bases; unmatched junction nucleotides: 10. Germline CDR1 reads SEHNR; CDR2 reads FQNEAQ (reference sequence). The length of the CDR3 is 15 residues. The CDR3 sequence is CASSSPTGFDEKLFF. CDR3 coding DNA: TGTGCCAGCAGCTCCCCGACAGGGTTCGACGAAAAACTGTTTTTT. Full variable domain (outside the CDR3, taken from reference TRBV7-9 and TRBJ1-4): DTGVSQNPRHKITKRGQNVTFRCDPISEHNRLYWYRQTLGQGPEFLTYFQNEAQLEKSRLLSDRFSAERPKGSFSTLEIQRTEQGDSAMYLCASSSPTGFDEKLFFGSGTQLSVL.

V and J are TRBV18 and TRBJ2-2, with D possibly matching TRBD1 (6 bases). In germline, CDR1 is KGHSH, CDR2 LQKENI. Trimming pared 3 bases from V and 5 bases from J, leaving 16 bases between. This CDR3 spans 16 amino acids. CDR3 residues: CASSPPGAVLTGELFF. The DNA for the CDR3 is TGTGCCAGCTCACCCCCAGGGGCTGTCCTGACCGGGGAGCTGTTTTTT.

The chain combines TRBV11-2 with TRBJ2-7; TRBD1 matches 7 bases. The CDR3 length is 16 residues. The V gene's germline CDR1 is SGHAT and CDR2 FQNNGV. With V trimmed by 1 base and J by 2 bases, 8 bases remained unmatched. The CDR3 loop reads CASSLAVLTGPYEQYF. DNA of the CDR3: TGTGCCAGCAGCTTAGCGGTTTTGACAGGGCCCTACGAGCAGTACTTC.

The chain has TRBV28 and TRBJ1-4; the D is unclear. Germline CDR1 and CDR2: MDHEN and SYDVKM. V was clipped by 2 bases and J by 4 bases, with 11 bases between them. The CDR3 is 15 amino acids. CDR3 in DNA: TGTGCCAGCAGTTTACGGTCGGAGTTTAATGAAAAACTGTTTTTT. It is translated as CASSLRSEFNEKLFF.

The V gene is TRBV6-2 or TRBV6-3, the J gene TRBJ2-7; TRBD1 aligns across 8 bases. J was trimmed by 4 bases and V by 0 bases; bases with no gene match: 8. The CDR3 spans 16 residues. Germline CDR1 reads MNHEY; CDR2 reads SVGEGT. CDR3 sequence (DNA): TGTGCCAGCAGTTACTCGACGGCCAGGGGGCAATACGAGCAGTACTTC. Encoded protein: CASSYSTARGQYEQYF.

The chain couples TRBV6-2 or TRBV6-3 to TRBJ1-4; D gene uncertain. Germline V gene sequence: CDR1 MNHEY, CDR2 SVGEGT. V lost 5 bases, J lost 7 bases, and 14 bases lay in between. CDR3 length: 14 amino acids. The CDR3 region is CASSGLGLAEKLFF. As DNA, the CDR3 is TGTGCCAGCAGTGGATTGGGTTTAGCTGAAAAACTGTTTTTT.

The CDR3 spells CASTAEPGTAYAQYF. CDR3 bases: TGTGCCAGCACCGCAGAGCCGGGGACAGCCTATGCGCAGTACTTC. The rearrangement joins TRBV28 to TRBJ2-7, with 7 bases identical to TRBD1. The ends lost 7 bases at V and 9 bases at J; junction bases unmatched: 18. The CDR3 is 15 amino acids. The V gene's germline CDR1 is MDHEN and CDR2 SYDVKM.

The chain links TRBV11-2 to TRBJ2-2, with TRBD2 matching 10 bases. The V segment lost 6 bases and the J segment 6 bases; nucleotides outside the gene matches: 10. Germline V gene lookup returns CDR1 SGHAT and CDR2 FQNNGV. The CDR3 is 16 residues long. CDR3 bases: TGTGCCAGCAGTCCCCTTAGCGGGGGGCCGGCCGGGGAGCTGTTTTTT. Its translation: CASSPLSGGPAGELFF.

The chain couples TRBV7-9 to TRBJ2-2; 7 nucleotides match TRBD2. CDR1 is SEHNR, CDR2 FQNEAQ, per germline (reference sequence). V lost 4 bases, J lost 5 bases, and 4 bases stayed unmatched. This CDR3 contains 14 residues. The CDR3 loop is CASSWGGLTGELFF. CDR3 coding DNA: TGTGCCAGCAGCTGGGGGGGACTAACCGGGGAGCTGTTTTTT.

The chain is built from TRBV9 and TRBJ1-2; D remains unclear. Germline loops: CDR1 SGDLS, CDR2 YYNGEE. Trimming removed 0 bases from V and 1 base from J, with 10 bases in between. The CDR3 consists of 15 residues. The CDR3 DNA is TGTGCCAGCAGCGTAGCGTCGACGGGTAACTATGGCTACACCTTC. Its protein is CASSVASTGNYGYTF.

A few counts support this clone. This chain links TRBV6-6 with TRBJ1-2; 8 bases fit TRBD1. Trimming at V came to 5 bases and at J to 8 bases, leaving 10 bases not matched to a gene. Germline loops: CDR1 MNHNY, CDR2 SVGAGI (reference sequence). The CDR3 is made up of 14 amino acids. The CDR3 DNA sequence: TGTGCCAGCAGTCGAGCGGGACAGGCGGGCGGCTACACCTTC. Protein product: CASSRAGQAGGYTF.

A single count supports this clone. The rearrangement joins TRBV3-1 (or the pseudogene TRBV3-2) to TRBJ2-7, with D possibly TRBD1 on 7 matching bases. V was cut by 4 bases and J by 5 bases, with 21 bases left in between. CDR3 size: 16 residues. Germline CDR1 LGHDT, CDR2 YNNKEL (reference sequence). CDR3 DNA sequence: TGTGCCAGCAGCCCACTAGGGACAGCCTCGGGGGACGAGCAGTACTTC. This codes for CASSPLGTASGDEQYF.

This chain joins TRBV6-5 and TRBJ2-3; no clear D gene. Trimming removed 2 bases from V and 0 bases from J, with 9 bases in between. CDR1 MNHEY and CDR2 SVGAGI come from the germline V gene. The CDR3 loop spans 15 amino acids. The CDR3 sequence: CASSYGLLSTDTQYF. DNA for the CDR3: TGTGCCAGCAGTTACGGGCTACTTAGCACAGATACGCAGTATTTT.

The V call is TRBV19, the J call TRBJ1-5; 9 positions match TRBD1. Germline V gene data show CDR1 as LNHDA and CDR2 as SQIVND (reference sequence). The CDR3 sequence is 14 residues long. After removal of 5 bases from V and 7 bases from J, the junction contained 6 bases not matched to a gene. CDR3 sequence: CASSPQGAQQPQHF. CDR3 nucleotide sequence: TGTGCCAGTAGTCCACAGGGGGCTCAGCAGCCCCAGCATTTT.

The rearrangement uses TRBV28 and TRBJ2-2; D not certain. Germline CDR1 MDHEN, CDR2 SYDVKM. The CDR3 covers 13 residues. V shed 7 bases and J shed 5 bases, with 11 bases lying between them. DNA for the CDR3: TGTGCCAGCAAAATTGCAGGAACCGGGGAGCTGTTTTTT. Amino acids: CASKIAGTGELFF.

V is TRBV5-4 and J is TRBJ2-3; D gene ambiguous. Germline CDR1 is SGHNT and CDR2 is YYREEE (reference sequence). The CDR3 has 14 residues. The V end lost 0 bases, the J end lost 1 base, and 6 bases lay between the germline ends. CDR3 loop: CASSLDRGTDTQYF. In DNA, the CDR3 is TGTGCCAGCAGCTTGGACAGAGGCACAGATACGCAGTATTTT.

The rearrangement uses TRBV4-1 and TRBJ2-4; TRBD2 matches at 7 bases. This CDR3 comprises 16 residues. Germline values: CDR1 MGHRA, CDR2 YSYEKL. The trim removed 1 base at V and 3 bases at J, leaving 6 bases unmatched. The CDR3 region has the DNA TGCGCCAGCAGCCAAGGGCTTGGGGGGGGCAAAAACATTCAGTACTTC. This gives the protein CASSQGLGGGKNIQYF.

The chain employs TRBV6-5 and TRBJ1-6; D gene uncertain. This CDR3 comprises 12 residues. V was cut by 6 bases and J by 4 bases, with 4 bases left in between. Looked up from germline, CDR1 is MNHEY and CDR2 is SVGAGI. The CDR3 DNA sequence: TGTGCCAGCAGCTCGTATAATTCACCCCTCCACTTT. It codes for CASSSYNSPLHF.